This T cell receptor (beta chain) stems from a study of T cell repertoires in cytomegalovirus infection. Study information: In public TCR beta signatures, there were indications of both CMV infection and matching HLA type.

The CDR3 is 12 amino acids. Germline V gives CDR1 GTSNPN, CDR2 SVGIG (reference sequence). V gave up 0 bases and J gave up 3 bases, with 5 bases separating them. Regarding the study as a whole: Pooled public TCR beta family frequency picked out CMV carriers with the relevant HLA.

Comment on this clonotype: Its antigen is not identified.

TCRdb analysed the reads with MiXCR anew, one entry per CDR3 protein. The table shows under 600,000 distinct CDR3 sequences, with about 15% occurring only once. Sequenced input: CD8+ T cells from PBMCs. This clonotype was obtained from a human donor in good health (CMV status not recorded). Some clones in this sample may be carry-over from other donors' samples. The chain joins TRBV30 to TRBJ1-1; D is unresolved. The CDR3 DNA reads TGTGCCTGGAGTGTAGGGTACACTGAAGCTTTCTTT. Encoded protein: CAWSVGYTEAFF.